This TCR beta chain was captured by sequencing in a study of cytomegalovirus exposure and HLA in healthy donors listed by TCRdb under 2017. About the investigation overall: According to an earlier analysis of a few hundred of the donors, 150 million to 200 million T cells yielded 120 million or so unique TCR beta sequences and about 300 Gb of sequence data. An early release covering roughly 600 HLA-typed donors comprised about 300 gigabases of sequencing data and around 85 million unique TCR sequences. Among the approximately 400 genotyped donors, approximately 81% belonged to the genetic ancestry cluster associated with self-reported Caucasian donors. The study was designed to test whether signatures of past pathogen exposure could be identified by cataloging public T cell receptors. The study profiled the T cell repertoires of around 700 subjects by immunosequencing and related them to cytomegalovirus serostatus. In addition to the first cohort of around 670 subjects, a separate validation cohort of 120 different subjects was used. To predict cytomegalovirus infection status, the study combined high-throughput TCR immunosequencing, statistical association of individual TCRs with disease status, and machine learning. A later analysis re-examined previously published TCR beta repertoires from more than 550 donors and added high-resolution HLA genotyping to investigate patterns of TCR occurrence. The later analysis used no new phenotypic data to find candidate immune exposures, relying instead on TCR beta sequences and their occurrence across donors. In an earlier analysis of 500 to 650 of the donors, high-throughput TCR beta sequencing was used to judge whether each TCR beta V gene segment behaved as functional or pseudogenic. Donor age, sex, ethnicity and CMV serostatus were compiled alongside the repertoire data. Genome-wide SNP genotypes for about 55% of the roughly 670 donors were used in a later genetic analysis, which treated that subset as a discovery cohort. All discovery cohort repertoires had been generated on a single sequencing platform. HLA typing included class I and class II loci at four-digit resolution. The number of donors typed differed by locus, with 629-630 for A, B, C, DRB1 and DQB1, around 560 for DQA1, over 600 for DPA1, and approximately 470 for DPB1. Four to six DR-DQ haplotypes were handled as single units for association and clustering, since linkage in the cohort was strong. Among 398 genotyped donors of the cohort, an average of roughly 230,000 unique TCR beta nucleotide sequences was sequenced per donor, of which about 19% were non-productive.

The investigation overall reported the following: Specific HLA alleles were associated with 15,000 to 20,000 TCR beta sequences at a false discovery rate of 0.05 in a later analysis. A further reported finding was that TCR beta sequences accurately predicted the HLA-A and HLA-B alleles for most subjects in the first cohort. In an earlier analysis of some 550 of the donors, most TCR beta V segments were observed in productive rearrangements about 87% or about 30% of the time, broadly matching IMGT annotations. In both the original and validation cohorts, the classifier was reported to diagnose cytomegalovirus status with high specificity and sensitivity. Most TCR sequences were seen in very few donors, while some public TCRs were found in many individuals. HLA typing was unavailable for some donors at each locus, so association tests used only the typed subset. The 87-base-pair reads could not distinguish some IMGT-functional V segments, including TRBV6-2 and TRBV6-3, so those segments were excluded. Three of the identified cytomegalovirus-associated TCR beta chains were confirmed in vitro to be specific for cytomegalovirus antigens. Correlated functional status among segregating V segments might be attributable to linkage disequilibrium, but an unknown experimental factor could not be ruled out. The only immune exposure information available for the cohort was CMV serostatus. The authors suggested that the approach could potentially be extended to other disease states and immunological phenotypes. A group of highly shared sequence variants was considered likely to be a technical artifact of the sequencing pipeline. In this cohort, only TCR beta chains were sequenced, and detectable features were limited by the absence of alpha or paired-chain data. In a later analysis, most CMV-associated TCR beta chains were found to appear HLA-restricted, with HLA associations seemingly driven largely by CMV exposure. In a later genetic analysis, a missense DCLRE1C variant was associated with V-gene and J-gene trimming of TCR beta chains, and the association was replicated in an independent cohort. According to a later analysis, TCR association rates differed among HLA loci, with DRB1 alleles showing the most associated TCRs and HLA-C alleles showing the fewest. In a later analysis, HLA-associated TCR beta chains were found to be more clonally expanded and to have lower generation probabilities than equally common non-associated chains. In a later analysis, several top co-occurrence clusters were reported to appear linked to parvovirus B19, influenza, CMV and Epstein-Barr virus. A later genetic analysis reported fewer N-insertions in productive TCRs among donors in an Asian-associated ancestry cluster than the roughly 690-donor mean. Roughly uniform sequencing depth across donors was assumed in presence/absence analyses, although this assumption may not hold. Because counts were too low, about 18 rarely observed V segments, including chromosome 9 orphons, were left out of the earlier analysis of 500 to 750 of the donors. A total of about 150 TCR beta chains were listed by the study as associated with cytomegalovirus. When HLA alleles, especially DR and DQ, strongly co-occurred, TCR associations were difficult to assign to individual alleles.

On this clone: Its antigen is still unknown. No quality values exist for individual bases; no much larger clone is one base distant.

Libraries were made using the immunoSEQ multiplex PCR assay. The multiplex PCR relied on a mix of 60 forward primers for TCR Vbeta segments and 13 reverse primers for TCR Jbeta segments. The CDR3 region of rearranged TCR beta genes was amplified from genomic DNA with a multiplex PCR assay. The amplified TCR beta libraries were sequenced on the Illumina HiSeq System as 87-base-pair reads. In the source study's methods: In a later analysis, around 80 million unique TCR beta chains were counted across the 650 to 700 repertoires, and approximately 9.9 million of these chains were shared by at least two donors. A nearest-neighbor algorithm error-corrected the raw reads and collapsed the reads into unique sequences, merging closely related sequences to remove PCR and sequencing errors. Alignment of CDR3 sequences to IMGT reference sequences was used to assign V, D and J gene segments. For a sequence to be retained, a match of at least six nucleotides to both a V gene segment and a J gene segment was required. A rearrangement counted as productive if the CDR3 had no stop codons and remained in frame with V and J, and every other rearrangement counted as non-productive. Following IMGT convention, CDR3 was defined as the stretch from the second conserved V-encoded cysteine up to the conserved J-encoded phenylalanine. The earlier analysis of roughly 590 of the donors excluded sequences that lacked an unambiguous match to a single V gene segment. In an earlier analysis of approximately 590 of the donors, a V segment was called functional when productive rearrangements were above 56.7%, and segregating when the standard deviation between donors exceeded 5%. A statistical classification framework was built for diagnosing cytomegalovirus status from the catalog of TCR beta chain sequences. In a later analysis, TCR nucleotide sequences were compared against IMGT/GENE-DB human TR gene sequences so that V and J genes could be assigned. Using the TCRdist pipeline, a later analysis assigned CDR3 sequences along with most-parsimonious VDJ recombination scenarios. In a later analysis, each TCR beta chain was defined by its CDR3 amino acid sequence together with its V-gene family, and reads without a unique V-gene family were excluded. As a way to deal with suspected cross-contamination and a sequencing artifact, a later analysis dropped roughly 600 nucleotide sequences that were highly shared and had low generation probability. For each public chain, a later analysis derived a clonal expansion index from normalized ranks of inferred template counts within each repertoire. Generation probabilities in a later analysis came from a VDJ recombination model fitted to out-of-frame rearrangements, and those results were checked against IGoR. Hypergeometric tests were used in a later analysis to score TCR-TCR, TCR-HLA and TCR-CMV co-occurrence, with a repertoire-size bias correction applied to the TCR pairs. To estimate false discovery rates, a later analysis permuted the HLA or CMV assignments 20 times. In a later analysis, co-occurring TCRs were grouped using DBSCAN, with TCRdist sequence similarity added in when clustering inside HLA-allele-positive subsets. Repertoires with fewer than 30,000 or more than 120,000 public chains, plus five repertoires with anomalous nucleotide sharing, were excluded from co-occurrence clustering. TCRdb took this table from immuneACCESS and kept in-frame rearrangements with V and J called. Such tables lack part of the clones; where checked against another copy, unresolved V genes explain under half of the gap, and the rest is unexplained. The D gene and trimming were derived from the DNA, and the V and J assignments and clone size from that table. In this sample the table shows 150,000 to 170,000 clones, 80% of which occur a single time. The ten largest account for around 13% of the sample.

Taken from cysteine to phenylalanine, the CDR3 has 13 residues. The CDR3 DNA has 39 bases and is translated from base 1. Per the germline V gene, ENHRY is the CDR1 and SYGVKD is the CDR2. V is trimmed back by 8 bases and J by 5 bases, and the junction contains 3 bases that no gene match accounts for. The cohort comprised some 700 healthy bone marrow donors. Cohort members were all nominally healthy when sampled, although unrecorded immune exposures were likely present. The donor was CMV seropositive and belonged to the group of more than 250 seropositive cohort members. A peripheral blood sample was collected from each donor, and TCR beta sequencing was performed on peripheral blood mononuclear cells. Genomic DNA was extracted from the blood cell samples with the Qiagen DNeasy Blood Extraction Kit.

The source of this sequence is a young man in good health and CMV-seropositive. What was sequenced was PBMCs. Rearrangement joined TRBV10-3 to TRBJ2-3; TRBD2 matches 11 bases in the middle. Here is the DNA: TGTGCCATCTCCACTAGCGGGAGAGATACGCAGTATTTT. It encodes CAISTSGRDTQYF.